These 30 T cell receptor beta chains originate from one sample sequenced in a study of cytomegalovirus exposure and HLA in healthy donors. The PCR used 60 Vbeta and 13 Jbeta primers. Only in-frame clones appear in the TCRdb table, and some are missing; sequencing was by immunoSEQ multiplex PCR. This sample carries 75,000 to 95,000 clones, with approximately 4.2% going to the ten biggest clones. The material sequenced was PBMCs. The receptors here all came from a man aged 25-45 years in good health and CMV-seronegative.

The rearrangement uses TRBV7-9 and TRBJ2-7; 7 nucleotides line up with TRBD1. Germline V gene data show CDR1 as SEHNR and CDR2 as FQNEAQ (reference sequence). This CDR3 is 14 amino acids long. V gave up 4 bases and J gave up 5 bases; unmatched junction bases: 8. The CDR3 reads CASSYRDSADEQYF. The CDR3 nucleotides read TGTGCCAGCAGCTACAGGGACAGTGCGGACGAGCAGTACTTC.

The chain links TRBV9 to TRBJ2-5; 8 nucleotides line up with TRBD2. The CDR3 runs 15 residues. Germline V CDR1 and CDR2: SGDLS, YYNGEE. Losses at the gene ends were 4 bases for V and 5 bases for J; bases not matched to a gene: 10. Written as DNA, the CDR3 is TGTGCCAGCAGCCCATCCCGGGGGGGAGAGGAGACCCAGTACTTC. This codes for CASSPSRGGEETQYF.

This chain joins TRBV5-1 and TRBJ2-3; D gene uncertain. The CDR3 length is 14 residues. The germline V gene encodes CDR1 SGHRS and CDR2 YFSETQ. Trimming took off 0 bases at V and 4 bases at J, with 9 bases between the two ends. The CDR3 nucleotides read TGCGCCAGCAGCTTGGCCACGGGTGCAGATACGCAGTATTTT. Protein: CASSLATGADTQYF.

V usage is TRBV5-1 and J usage is TRBJ1-1; TRBD1 might be the D (5 bases). V gave up 2 bases and J gave up 2 bases, with 7 bases separating them. Looked up from germline, CDR1 is SGHRS and CDR2 is YFSETQ. The CDR3 is made up of 13 amino acids. CDR3 residues: CASSLQDNTEAFF. Here the CDR3 DNA reads TGCGCCAGCAGCTTACAGGATAACACTGAAGCTTTCTTT.

The V gene is TRBV7-9, the J gene TRBJ1-5, with D perhaps matching TRBD1 (6 bases). The ends were cut back, 5 bases at V and 3 bases at J, with 17 bases in the middle. The CDR3 extends over 16 amino acids. Germline V gives CDR1 SEHNR, CDR2 FQNEAQ (reference sequence). This CDR3 is CASSRGGGVNNQPQHF. CDR3 coding DNA: TGTGCCAGCAGCCGAGGGGGAGGGGTAAACAATCAGCCCCAGCATTTT.

The chain joins TRBV5-1 to TRBJ1-2; 7 nucleotides line up with TRBD1. The CDR3 consists of 13 residues. Germline-derived CDR1 and CDR2 are SGHRS and YFSETQ. With 0 bases clipped from V and 8 bases from J, the junction kept 4 bases outside the gene matches. The CDR3 sequence is CASSLEGARGYTF. The CDR3 DNA reads TGCGCCAGCAGCTTGGAGGGGGCCCGGGGCTACACCTTC.

The rearrangement uses TRBV9 and TRBJ2-7; 10 bases line up with TRBD2. CDR1 is SGDLS and CDR2 is YYNGEE in the germline V gene. The trim removed 0 bases at V and 3 bases at J, leaving 6 bases unmatched. CDR3 size: 16 residues. The CDR3 reads CASSVGQAGGIYEQYF. In DNA form, the CDR3 reads TGTGCCAGCAGCGTAGGTCAAGCGGGGGGGATCTACGAGCAGTACTTC. Combining the CDR3 with reference TRBV9 and TRBJ2-7 gives the whole variable domain DSGVTQTPKHLITATGQRVTLRCSPRSGDLSVYWYQQSLDQGLQFLIQYYNGEERAKGNILERFSAQQFPDLHSELNLSSLELGDSALYFCASSVGQAGGIYEQYFGPGTRLTVT.

V is TRBV5-6 and J is TRBJ2-7; unclear D gene. CDR1 and CDR2 from the germline V gene are SGHDT and YYEEEE. V lost 0 bases, J lost 4 bases, and 17 bases lay in between. CDR3 length: 16 amino acids. The CDR3 DNA reads TGTGCCAGCAGCTTGGCACAATTTAACCCACCTTACGAGCAGTACTTC. Its protein product is CASSLAQFNPPYEQYF.

This rearrangement joins TRBV5-1 to TRBJ2-5; 8 nucleotides agree with TRBD1. This CDR3 region has 16 residues. V shed 6 bases, J shed 1 base, and the junction held 11 bases outside the gene matches. Germline-derived CDR1 and CDR2 are SGHRS and YFSETQ. CDR3: CASTKSPGTGQETQYF. CDR3 in DNA: TGCGCCAGCACCAAATCCCCCGGGACAGGCCAAGAGACCCAGTACTTC. Drawing the rest from reference TRBV5-1 and TRBJ2-5, the complete variable domain is KAGVTQTPRYLIKTRGQQVTLSCSPISGHRSVSWYQQTPGQGLQFLFEYFSETQRNKGNFPGRFSGRQFSNSRSEMNVSTLELGDSALYLCASTKSPGTGQETQYFGPGTRLLVL.

The chain is built from TRBV18 and TRBJ1-5; the D gene is possibly TRBD1 (5 bases). Per germline, CDR1 KGHSH and CDR2 LQKENI. CDR3 length equals 13 residues. Deletions cut 6 bases from V and 5 bases from J, with 11 bases between. CDR3 DNA: TGTGCCAGCTCGCTCTTCAGGGATCAGCCCCAGCATTTT. Translated, it gives CASSLFRDQPQHF. Supplemented by reference TRBV18 and TRBJ1-5, the full variable domain reads NAGVMQNPRHLVRRRGQEARLRCSPMKGHSHVYWYRQLPEEGLKFMVYLQKENIIDESGMPKERFSAEFPKEGPSILRIQQVVRGDSAAYFCASSLFRDQPQHFGDGTRLSIL.

The rearrangement uses TRBV18 and TRBJ2-1; D remains unclear. The V end was cut by 0 bases, the J end by 1 base, with 10 bases between. The CDR3 length is 16 residues. Germline CDR1 KGHSH, CDR2 LQKENI. The CDR3 reads CASSPPYPRSYNEQFF. CDR3 nucleotide sequence: TGTGCCAGCTCACCACCGTATCCCAGATCCTACAATGAGCAGTTCTTC.

This sequence joins TRBV5-1 and TRBJ2-7; unclear D gene. Trimming stripped 0 bases from V and 0 bases from J, with 7 bases between. This CDR3 contains 14 residues. Germline assignment: CDR1 SGHRS and CDR2 YFSETQ. The CDR3 here is CASSLGRSSYEQYF. CDR3 bases: TGCGCCAGCAGCTTGGGACGGAGCTCCTACGAGCAGTACTTC.

V is TRBV6-1 and J is TRBJ1-3; D ambiguous. In germline, CDR1 is MNHNS, CDR2 SASEGT. The CDR3 has 13 residues. With 6 bases removed from V and 2 bases from J, the gap between germline ends came to 8 bases. The CDR3 DNA reads as TGTGCCAGCAGAGAGTTTCCTGGAAACACCATATATTTT. Translating gives CASREFPGNTIYF.

The chain has TRBV19 and TRBJ1-5; perhaps TRBD1 as D (6 bases). In germline, CDR1 is LNHDA, CDR2 SQIVND (reference sequence). The CDR3 has 14 residues. V lost 6 bases to trimming and J lost 4 bases, with 13 bases between them. The CDR3 sequence: CASRGGGSNQPQHF. The DNA for the CDR3 is TGTGCCAGTAGAGGGGGTGGGTCAAATCAGCCCCAGCATTTT.

The chain carries TRBV28 and TRBJ2-7, with TRBD2 as a possible D gene (5 bases). Germline V gene lookup returns CDR1 MDHEN and CDR2 SYDVKM. V was cut by 5 bases and J by 1 base, with 18 bases left in between. The CDR3 loop spans 16 amino acids. CDR3 bases: TGTGCCAGCAGTCCGCGGACGAGGGAAATATCCTACGAGCAGTACTTC. As protein: CASSPRTREISYEQYF. The variable domain in full, with the rest retrieved from reference TRBV28 and TRBJ2-7, is DVKVTQSSRYLVKRTGEKVFLECVQDMDHENMFWYRQDPGLGLRLIYFSYDVKMKEKGDIPEGYSVSREKKERFSLILESASTNQTSMYLCASSPRTREISYEQYFGPGTRLTVT.

The chain has TRBV4-2 and TRBJ2-3; 9 bases are shared with TRBD2. V dropped 1 base and J dropped 1; count of bases not matched to a gene: 6. Looked up from germline, CDR1 is LGHNA and CDR2 is YNFKEQ. The CDR3 covers 17 residues. CDR3 sequence (DNA): TGTGCCAGCAGCCAAGGTGCGGGAGGGGACCGCACAGATACGCAGTATTTT. This encodes CASSQGAGGDRTDTQYF.

The genes are TRBV14 and TRBJ1-6; D gene uncertain. Trimming left V 0 bases short and J 12 bases short, with 6 bases between. The CDR3 runs to 12 residues. In germline, CDR1 is SGHDN, CDR2 FVKESK. The CDR3 loop is CASSQEGRPLHF. The CDR3, as DNA: TGTGCCAGCAGCCAAGAAGGGAGACCCCTCCACTTT.

The chain carries TRBV15 and TRBJ2-7, with no clear D. V was shortened by 0 bases and J by 5 bases, with 2 bases between the two germline ends. This CDR3 comprises 11 residues. Germline V gene data show CDR1 as LNHNV and CDR2 as YYDKDF (reference sequence). This CDR3 reads CATSRDNEQYF. CDR3 DNA: TGTGCCACCAGCAGAGATAACGAGCAGTACTTC.

The V and J genes are TRBV11-2 and TRBJ2-3; 12 bases fit TRBD2. The germline V gene encodes CDR1 SGHAT and CDR2 FQNNGV. CDR3 length: 15 amino acids. Unmatched junction bases numbered 6, after V lost 5 bases and J lost 6 bases. CDR3 sequence: CASSVTSGGGDTQYF. CDR3 bases: TGTGCCAGCAGCGTGACTAGCGGGGGCGGGGATACGCAGTATTTT. Full variable domain (outside the CDR3, taken from reference TRBV11-2 and TRBJ2-3): EAGVAQSPRYKIIEKRQSVAFWCNPISGHATLYWYQQILGQGPKLLIQFQNNGVVDDSQLPKDRFSAERLKGVDSTLKIQPAKLEDSAVYLCASSVTSGGGDTQYFGPGTRLTVL.

V usage is TRBV7-8 and J usage is TRBJ1-1, with D unresolved. V was clipped by 1 base and J by 7 bases, with 10 bases between them. Germline CDR1 reads SGHVS; CDR2 reads FQNEAQ. There are 13 residues in the CDR3. In nucleotides, the CDR3 is TGTGCCAGCAGCTTAGGTCAGGCCTATGAAGCTTTCTTT. This codes for CASSLGQAYEAFF. The variable domain in full, completed from reference TRBV7-8 and TRBJ1-1, reads GAGVSQSPRYKVAKRGQDVALRCDPISGHVSLFWYQQALGQGPEFLTYFQNEAQLDKSGLPSDRFFAERPEGSVSTLKIQRTQQEDSAVYLCASSLGQAYEAFFGQGTRLTVV.

The chain recombines TRBV2 with TRBJ2-7; D may be TRBD1 (6 bases). Per the germline V gene, CDR1 is SNHLY and CDR2 is FYNNEI. V lost 6 bases to trimming and J lost 3 bases, with 15 bases between them. The CDR3 extends over 14 amino acids. The CDR3 DNA reads TGTGCCAGCAGGGGGGCAAGGGGGAACTACGAGCAGTACTTC. Protein product: CASRGARGNYEQYF. Variable domain in full (rest from reference TRBV2 and TRBJ2-7): EPEVTQTPSHQVTQMGQEVILRCVPISNHLYFYWYRQILGQKVEFLVSFYNNEISEKSEIFDDQFSVERPDGSNFTLKIRSTKLEDSAMYFCASRGARGNYEQYFGPGTRLTVT.

The rearrangement uses TRBV19 and TRBJ2-3; TRBD2 matches 9 bases. Germline CDR1 reads LNHDA; CDR2 reads SQIVND (reference sequence). This CDR3 region has 17 residues. V lost 2 bases, J lost 6 bases, and 12 bases stayed unmatched. The CDR3 sequence: CASSIRGASGVRDTQYF. The CDR3 DNA follows: TGTGCCAGTAGTATACGGGGGGCTAGCGGGGTCAGGGATACGCAGTATTTT.

This sequence joins TRBV7-8 and TRBJ2-7, with 10 bases identical to TRBD2. The CDR3 totals 13 residues. Germline assignment: CDR1 SGHVS and CDR2 FQNEAQ. V was clipped by 6 bases and J by 9 bases; unmatched bases: 8. CDR3 amino acids: CASSQVRLAGQYF. CDR3 nucleotide sequence: TGTGCCAGCAGTCAAGTCCGACTAGCGGGGCAGTACTTC. The full variable domain, with the rest looked up from reference TRBV7-8 and TRBJ2-7, is GAGVSQSPRYKVAKRGQDVALRCDPISGHVSLFWYQQALGQGPEFLTYFQNEAQLDKSGLPSDRFFAERPEGSVSTLKIQRTQQEDSAVYLCASSQVRLAGQYFGPGTRLTVT.

The gene calls are TRBV7-6 and TRBJ2-7, with a weak D call TRBD1 (6 bases). V lost 5 bases, J lost 4 bases, and 15 bases lay in between. CDR1 is SGHVS and CDR2 is FNYEAQ in the germline V gene. The CDR3 is made up of 14 amino acids. CDR3 residues: CASSAQTGGYEQYF. The CDR3 coding sequence is TGTGCCAGCAGCGCCCAGACAGGCGGATACGAGCAGTACTTC.

The chain couples TRBV5-1 to TRBJ2-1; D is uncertain. V was pared by 4 bases and J by 0 bases, with 11 bases between. CDR1 and CDR2 from the germline V gene are SGHRS and YFSETQ. The CDR3 covers 15 residues. The chain's CDR3 is CASSSIPSSYNEQFF. The CDR3 DNA reads TGCGCCAGCAGCAGTATACCGAGCTCCTACAATGAGCAGTTCTTC.

V usage is TRBV29-1 and J usage is TRBJ1-2; 8 bases match TRBD1. Germline V gives CDR1 SQVTM, CDR2 ANQGSEA. V gave up 6 bases and J gave up 7 bases; unmatched junction bases: 10. This CDR3 has 13 amino acids. The CDR3 DNA reads TGCAGCGTAGGAGGACAGGGCGAGTCTGGCTACACCTTC. Its protein product is CSVGGQGESGYTF. Drawing the rest from reference TRBV29-1 and TRBJ1-2, the complete variable domain is SAVISQKPSRDICQRGTSLTIQCQVDSQVTMMFWYRQQPGQSLTLIATANQGSEATYESGFVIDKFPISRPNLTFSTLTVSNMSPEDSSIYLCSVGGQGESGYTFGSGTRLTVV.

The chain carries TRBV5-1 and TRBJ2-5; tentative D call: TRBD2 (6 bases). The V and J ends lost 4 bases and 5 bases respectively, with 21 bases between them. This CDR3 is 16 amino acids long. Per the germline V gene, CDR1 is SGHRS and CDR2 is YFSETQ. In DNA form, the CDR3 reads TGCGCCAGCAGCCCGGGCCATTTGGGGGGTCCCGAGACCCAGTACTTC. It yields the protein CASSPGHLGGPETQYF.

This chain links TRBV13 with TRBJ1-5; no firm D call. The length of the CDR3 is 14 residues. The ends were cut back, 2 bases at V and 7 bases at J, with 12 bases in the middle. Germline assignment: CDR1 PRHDT and CDR2 FYEKMQ (reference sequence). The CDR3 region is CASSLSMGGQPQHF. The CDR3 DNA reads TGTGCCAGCAGCTTAAGCATGGGAGGCCAGCCCCAGCATTTT.

CDR3 protein: CASSSSPSGGAQNTGELFF. Written as DNA, the CDR3 is TGTGCCAGCAGCTCATCGCCTAGCGGGGGGGCTCAGAACACCGGGGAGCTGTTTTTT. The gene calls are TRBV7-9 and TRBJ2-2; TRBD2 matches at 12 bases. Germline V CDR1 and CDR2: SEHNR, FQNEAQ (reference sequence). The CDR3 is 19 residues long. The trim removed 4 bases at V and 1 base at J, leaving 10 bases unmatched. The full variable domain, rest sourced from reference TRBV7-9 and TRBJ2-2, is DTGVSQNPRHKITKRGQNVTFRCDPISEHNRLYWYRQTLGQGPEFLTYFQNEAQLEKSRLLSDRFSAERPKGSFSTLEIQRTEQGDSAMYLCASSSSPSGGAQNTGELFFGEGSRLTVL.

V usage is TRBV6-5 and J usage is TRBJ2-5; 9 bases fit TRBD1. With 7 bases clipped from V and 2 bases from J, the junction kept 2 bases outside the gene matches. Germline V gives CDR1 MNHEY, CDR2 SVGAGI. The CDR3 runs to 13 residues. CDR3 in DNA: TGTGCCAGCATCGGACAGGGGCAAGAGACCCAGTACTTC. This encodes CASIGQGQETQYF.